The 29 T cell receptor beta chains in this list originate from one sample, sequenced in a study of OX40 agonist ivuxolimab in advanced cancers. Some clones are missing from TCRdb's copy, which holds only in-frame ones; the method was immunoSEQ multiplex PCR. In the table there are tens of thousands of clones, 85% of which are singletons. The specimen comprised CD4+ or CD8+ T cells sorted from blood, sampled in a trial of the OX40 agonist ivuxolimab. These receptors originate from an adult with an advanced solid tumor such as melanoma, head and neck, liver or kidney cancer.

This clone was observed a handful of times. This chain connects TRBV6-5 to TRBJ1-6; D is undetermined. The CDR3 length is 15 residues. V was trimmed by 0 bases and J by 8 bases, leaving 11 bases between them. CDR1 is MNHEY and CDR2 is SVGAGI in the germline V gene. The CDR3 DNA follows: TGTGCCAGCAGTTACTCGACATCGGGCCATTCACCCCTCCACTTT. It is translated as CASSYSTSGHSPLHF.

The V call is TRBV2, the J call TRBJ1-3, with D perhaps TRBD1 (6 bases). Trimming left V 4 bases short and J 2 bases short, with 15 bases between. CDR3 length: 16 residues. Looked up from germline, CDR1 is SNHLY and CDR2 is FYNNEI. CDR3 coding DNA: TGTGCCAGCAGTGGAATTCAGACAGGACCTGGAAACACCATATATTTT. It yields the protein CASSGIQTGPGNTIYF.

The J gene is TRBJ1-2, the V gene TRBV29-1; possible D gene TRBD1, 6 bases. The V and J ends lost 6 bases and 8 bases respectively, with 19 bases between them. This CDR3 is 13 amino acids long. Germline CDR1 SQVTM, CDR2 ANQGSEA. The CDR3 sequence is CSVAGTSRRGYTF. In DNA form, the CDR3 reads TGCAGCGTGGCCGGGACATCCAGAAGGGGCTACACCTTC.

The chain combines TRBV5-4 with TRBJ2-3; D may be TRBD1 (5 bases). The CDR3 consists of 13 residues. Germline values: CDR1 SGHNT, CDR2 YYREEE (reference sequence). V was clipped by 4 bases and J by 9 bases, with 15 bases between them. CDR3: CASSPMGRATQYF. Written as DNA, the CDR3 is TGTGCCAGCAGCCCGATGGGCAGGGCGACGCAGTATTTT.

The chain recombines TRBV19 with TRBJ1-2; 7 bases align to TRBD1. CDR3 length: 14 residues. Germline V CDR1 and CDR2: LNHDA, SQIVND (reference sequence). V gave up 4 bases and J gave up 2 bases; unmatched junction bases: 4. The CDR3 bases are TGTGCCAGTAGTAGGTCCAGGGGGAACTATGGCTACACCTTC. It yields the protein CASSRSRGNYGYTF.

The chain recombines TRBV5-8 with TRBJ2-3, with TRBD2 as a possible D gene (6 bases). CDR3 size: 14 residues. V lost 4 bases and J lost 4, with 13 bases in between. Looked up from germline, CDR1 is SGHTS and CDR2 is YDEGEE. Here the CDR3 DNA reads TGTGCCAGCAGCCGCCGGCGCGGGGCAGATACGCAGTATTTT. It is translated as CASSRRRGADTQYF.

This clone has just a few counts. CDR3 region: CASSWGDRGNEQFF. The CDR3 nucleotides are TGTGCCAGCAGCTGGGGGGACAGGGGGAATGAGCAGTTCTTC. The V gene is TRBV11-2, the J gene TRBJ2-1; the match to TRBD1 covers 11 bases. Looked up from germline, CDR1 is SGHAT and CDR2 is FQNNGV. The V gene end was trimmed by 4 bases and the J gene end by 7 bases; junction bases not matched to a gene: 3. The CDR3 contains 14 residues.

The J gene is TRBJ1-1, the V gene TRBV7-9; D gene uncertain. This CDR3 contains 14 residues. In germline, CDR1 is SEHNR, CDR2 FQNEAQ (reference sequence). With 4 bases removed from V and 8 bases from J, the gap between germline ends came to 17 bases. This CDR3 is CASSSRFGNGEAFF. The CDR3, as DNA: TGTGCCAGCAGCTCCCGCTTCGGGAACGGCGAAGCTTTCTTT.

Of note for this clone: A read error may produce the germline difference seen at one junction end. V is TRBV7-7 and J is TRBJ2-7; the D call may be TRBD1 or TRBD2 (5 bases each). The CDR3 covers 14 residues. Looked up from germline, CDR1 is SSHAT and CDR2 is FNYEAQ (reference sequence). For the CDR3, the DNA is TGTGCTAGCAGCTTAGGTGGGGGAATCTACGAGCAGTACTTC. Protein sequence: CASSLGGGIYEQYF.

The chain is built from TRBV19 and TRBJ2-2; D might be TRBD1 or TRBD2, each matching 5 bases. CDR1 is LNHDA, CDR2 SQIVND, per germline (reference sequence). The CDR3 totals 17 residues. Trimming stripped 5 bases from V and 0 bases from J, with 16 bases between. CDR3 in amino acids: CASSARDGPPNTGELFF. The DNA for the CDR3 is TGTGCCAGTAGTGCCCGGGACGGTCCGCCGAACACCGGGGAGCTGTTTTTT.

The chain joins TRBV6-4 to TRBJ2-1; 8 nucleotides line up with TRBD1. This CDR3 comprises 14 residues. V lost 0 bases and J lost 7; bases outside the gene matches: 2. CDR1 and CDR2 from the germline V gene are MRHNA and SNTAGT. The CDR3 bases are TGTGCCAGCAGTGACTCGAGACAGGGGAATGAGCAGTTCTTC. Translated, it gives CASSDSRQGNEQFF.

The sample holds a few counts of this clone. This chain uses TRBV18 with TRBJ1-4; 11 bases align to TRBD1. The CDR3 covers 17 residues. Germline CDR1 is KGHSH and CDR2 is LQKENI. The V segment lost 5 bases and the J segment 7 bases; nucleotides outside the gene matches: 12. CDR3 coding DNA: TGTGCCAGCTCAACCCCAAAGGGGGACAGGGGGAGTGAAAAACTGTTTTTT. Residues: CASSTPKGDRGSEKLFF.

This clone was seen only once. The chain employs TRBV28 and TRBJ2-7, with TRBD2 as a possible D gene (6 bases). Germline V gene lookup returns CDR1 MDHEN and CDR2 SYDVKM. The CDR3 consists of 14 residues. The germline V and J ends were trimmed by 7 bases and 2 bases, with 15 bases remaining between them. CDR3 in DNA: TGTGCCAGCACCCAGGTGGGGGGACCCTACGAGCAGTACTTC. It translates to CASTQVGGPYEQYF.

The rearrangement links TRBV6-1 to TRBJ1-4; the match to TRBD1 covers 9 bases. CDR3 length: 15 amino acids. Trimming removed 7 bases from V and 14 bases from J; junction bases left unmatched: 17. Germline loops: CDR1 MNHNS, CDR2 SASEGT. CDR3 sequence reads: CASTRDREIWKGLFF. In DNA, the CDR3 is TGTGCCAGCACCCGGGACAGGGAAATATGGAAAGGTCTGTTTTTT.

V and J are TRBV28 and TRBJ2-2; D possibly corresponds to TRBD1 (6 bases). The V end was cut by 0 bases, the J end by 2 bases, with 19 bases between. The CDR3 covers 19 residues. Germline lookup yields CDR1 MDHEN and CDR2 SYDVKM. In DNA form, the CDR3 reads TGTGCCAGCAGTTTATGGCTAGCTACAACCAGGGGTAACACCGGGGAGCTGTTTTTT. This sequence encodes CASSLWLATTRGNTGELFF.

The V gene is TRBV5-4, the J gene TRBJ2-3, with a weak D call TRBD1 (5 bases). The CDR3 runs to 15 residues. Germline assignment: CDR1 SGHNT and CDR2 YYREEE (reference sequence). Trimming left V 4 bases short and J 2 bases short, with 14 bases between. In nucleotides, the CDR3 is TGTGCCAGCAGCGGAACAGGTTTCCTCACAGATACGCAGTATTTT. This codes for CASSGTGFLTDTQYF.

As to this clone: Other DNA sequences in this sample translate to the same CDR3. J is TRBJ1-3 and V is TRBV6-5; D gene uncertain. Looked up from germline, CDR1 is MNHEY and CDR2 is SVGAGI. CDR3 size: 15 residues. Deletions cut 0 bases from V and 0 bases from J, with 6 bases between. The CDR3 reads CASSYSRGSGNTIYF. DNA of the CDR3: TGTGCCAGCAGTTACTCGCGGGGCTCTGGAAACACCATATATTTT.

DNA for the CDR3: TGTGCCAGCAGCGCGGTGTCACTGGGGGAGCAGTACTTC. It yields the protein CASSAVSLGEQYF. The genes are TRBV9 and TRBJ2-7; D is ambiguous. V gave up 3 bases and J gave up 7 bases, with 14 bases separating them. The germline CDR1 and CDR2 sequences are SGDLS and YYNGEE. The CDR3 spans 13 residues.

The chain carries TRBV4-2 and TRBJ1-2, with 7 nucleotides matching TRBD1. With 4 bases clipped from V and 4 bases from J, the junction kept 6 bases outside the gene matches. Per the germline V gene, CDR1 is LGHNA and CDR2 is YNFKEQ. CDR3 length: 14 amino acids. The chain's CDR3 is CASSLKQGGYGYTF. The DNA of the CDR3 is TGTGCCAGCAGCCTAAAGCAGGGGGGCTATGGCTACACCTTC.

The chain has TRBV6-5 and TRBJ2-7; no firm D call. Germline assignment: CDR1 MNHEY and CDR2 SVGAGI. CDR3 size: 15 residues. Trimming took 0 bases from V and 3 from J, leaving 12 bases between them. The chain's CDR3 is CASSYSKRFGYEQYF. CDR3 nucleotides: TGTGCCAGCAGTTACTCGAAACGTTTCGGCTACGAGCAGTACTTC.

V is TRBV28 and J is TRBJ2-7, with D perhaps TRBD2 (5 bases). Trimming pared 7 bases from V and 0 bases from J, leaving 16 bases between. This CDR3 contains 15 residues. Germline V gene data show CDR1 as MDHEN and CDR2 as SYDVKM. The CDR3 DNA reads TGTGCCAGCACCCATAGGGAGACTCACTCCTACGAGCAGTACTTC. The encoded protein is CASTHRETHSYEQYF.

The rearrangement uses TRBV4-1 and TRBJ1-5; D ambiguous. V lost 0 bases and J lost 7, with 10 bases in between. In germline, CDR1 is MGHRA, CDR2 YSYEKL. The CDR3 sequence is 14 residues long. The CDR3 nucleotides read TGCGCCAGCAGCCAAGATAGCTCGGCGCAGCCCCAGCATTTT. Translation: CASSQDSSAQPQHF.

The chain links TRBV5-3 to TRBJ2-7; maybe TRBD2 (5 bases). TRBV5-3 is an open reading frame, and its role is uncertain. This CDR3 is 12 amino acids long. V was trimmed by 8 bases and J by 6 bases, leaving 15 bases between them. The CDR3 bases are TGTGCCAGCAGCCCCTTCACTAGCGAGCAGTACTTC. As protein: CASSPFTSEQYF.

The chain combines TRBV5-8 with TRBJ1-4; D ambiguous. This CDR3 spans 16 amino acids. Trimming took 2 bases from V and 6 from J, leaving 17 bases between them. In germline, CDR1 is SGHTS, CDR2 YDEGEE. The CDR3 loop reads CASSFEADQRDEKLFF. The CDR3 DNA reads TGTGCCAGCAGCTTTGAGGCGGACCAACGGGATGAAAAACTGTTTTTT.

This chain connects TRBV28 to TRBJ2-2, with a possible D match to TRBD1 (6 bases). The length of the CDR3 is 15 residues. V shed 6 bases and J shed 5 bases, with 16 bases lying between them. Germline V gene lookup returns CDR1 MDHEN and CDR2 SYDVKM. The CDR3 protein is CASSLWGLGTGELFF. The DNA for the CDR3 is TGTGCCAGCAGCCTTTGGGGGCTTGGGACCGGGGAGCTGTTTTTT.

The DNA of the CDR3 is TGTGCCAGCAGCCGCCGTGGCACTGAAGCTTTCTTT. As protein: CASSRRGTEAFF. The V call is TRBV27, the J call TRBJ1-1; no reliable D call. The CDR3 has 12 amino acids. V was shortened by 6 bases and J by 4 bases, with 9 bases between the two germline ends. Germline lookup yields CDR1 MNHEY and CDR2 SMNVEV (reference sequence).

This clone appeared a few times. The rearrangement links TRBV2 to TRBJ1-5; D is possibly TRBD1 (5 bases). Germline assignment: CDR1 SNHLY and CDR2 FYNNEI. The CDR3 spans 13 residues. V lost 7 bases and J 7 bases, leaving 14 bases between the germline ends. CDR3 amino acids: CASMAGFGQPQHF. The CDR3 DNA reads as TGTGCCAGCATGGCAGGGTTCGGGCAGCCCCAGCATTTT.

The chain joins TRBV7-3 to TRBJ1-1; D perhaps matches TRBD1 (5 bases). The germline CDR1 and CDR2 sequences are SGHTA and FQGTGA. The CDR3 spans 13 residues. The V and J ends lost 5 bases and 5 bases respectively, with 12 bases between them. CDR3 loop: CASSRGGRTEAFF. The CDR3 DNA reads TGTGCCAGCAGCAGGGGAGGTCGGACTGAAGCTTTCTTT.

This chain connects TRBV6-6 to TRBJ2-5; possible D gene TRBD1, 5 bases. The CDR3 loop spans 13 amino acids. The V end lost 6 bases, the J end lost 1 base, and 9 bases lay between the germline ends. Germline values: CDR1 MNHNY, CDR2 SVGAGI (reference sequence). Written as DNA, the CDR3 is TGTGCCAGCAGCCGACAGTCCCAAGAGACCCAGTACTTC. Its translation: CASSRQSQETQYF.